This TCR beta chain was identified during a study of technical replicates of blood from a handful of donors. Some clones are missing from TCRdb's copy, which holds only in-frame ones; the method was immunoSEQ multiplex PCR. Among roughly 80,000 clones, about 96% were seen once, and the ten largest hold 0.2%. Trimming removed 5 bases from V and 7 bases from J, with 28 bases in between. Germline V gives CDR1 SGHRS, CDR2 YFSETQ. CDR3 length equals 18 residues. The gene calls are TRBV5-1 and TRBJ2-1, with TRBD2 as a possible D gene (6 bases). The sequence came from a human donor in good health. The specimen was T cells isolated from PBMCs. Written as DNA, the CDR3 is TGCGCCAGCAGTGGCGCAGATCATCGGATGGTTGGGGGGAATGAGCAGTTCTTC. Protein sequence: CASSGADHRMVGGNEQFF.